A selection of T cell receptor beta chains follows, all from one sample in a study of blood T cell repertoires in COVID-19. Sequencing used immunoSEQ multiplex PCR; TCRdb keeps in-frame clones, though not all of them. The sample lists some 200,000 clones; about 91% were seen once. The sequenced sample was PBMCs or T cells enriched from blood (not recorded which). The source of these receptors is a man aged 18 to 35 with acute COVID-19. Both conserved end residues are part of each CDR3. The order of the fields is CDR3 length, clone size, V gene, J gene, D gene, CDR3 protein, CDR3 DNA. The D gene is left open where the match is weak. A clone size is listed for some rows: how often the clone was seen (once, few, many), or a class if it is expanded.

>13|few|TRBV19|TRBJ1-5|.
CASNAQGWQPQHF
TGTGCCAGTAACGCTCAGGGGTGGCAGCCCCAGCATTTT
>14|.|TRBV6-5|TRBJ1-1|.
CASRPDSGNTEAFF
TGTGCCAGCAGGCCGGACAGTGGGAACACTGAAGCTTTCTTT
>16|.|TRBV12-5|TRBJ2-1|TRBD2
CASGPPGLAGVNEQFF
TGTGCTAGTGGTCCACCGGGACTAGCGGGAGTTAATGAGCAGTTCTTC
>11|.|TRBV6-5|TRBJ1-4|.
CASSYRGKLFF
TGTGCCAGCAGTTATCGGGGAAAACTGTTTTTT
>17|.|TRBV7-9|TRBJ1-2|.
CASSFSFRRDGNYGYTF
TGTGCCAGCAGCTTTTCTTTCAGGCGGGACGGGAACTATGGCTACACCTTC
>14|.|TRBV6-5|TRBJ1-2|.
CASSYGAGDYGYTF
TGTGCCAGCAGTTACGGGGCAGGGGACTATGGCTACACCTTC
>16|.|TRBV5-5|TRBJ1-5|TRBD1
CASSPRTGGAYQPQHF
TGTGCCAGCAGCCCGAGGACAGGTGGGGCTTATCAGCCCCAGCATTTT
>14|.|TRBV20-1|TRBJ2-1|TRBD1
CSASEGQGNNEQFF
TGCAGTGCTAGTGAGGGACAGGGTAACAATGAGCAGTTCTTC
>13|.|TRBV12-3/TRBV12-4|TRBJ2-2|.
CASNLGGAGELFF
TGTGCCAGCAACCTGGGCGGGGCTGGGGAGCTGTTTTTT
>15|.|TRBV9|TRBJ2-1|.
CASTLGLISYNEQFF
TGTGCCAGCACCCTTGGACTAATATCCTACAATGAGCAGTTCTTC
>18|.|TRBV7-2|TRBJ2-2|.
CASSLDLWTLPNTGELFF
TGTGCCAGCAGCTTAGACCTCTGGACTCTACCAAACACCGGGGAGCTGTTTTTT
>16|.|TRBV9|TRBJ1-1|.
CASSPPPEGMNTEAFF
TGTGCCAGCAGCCCCCCTCCAGAGGGCATGAACACTGAAGCTTTCTTT
>13|.|TRBV6-1|TRBJ2-5|.
CASSEDGGETQYF
TGTGCCAGCAGTGAAGATGGGGGCGAGACCCAGTACTTC
>18|.|TRBV11-3|TRBJ2-7|.
CASSLTARGSPGAYEQYF
TGTGCCAGCAGCCTCACCGCGAGGGGGTCCCCAGGGGCCTACGAGCAGTACTTC
>12|.|TRBV12-3/TRBV12-4|TRBJ2-7|.
CASSFLRYEQYF
TGTGCCAGCAGTTTTCTACGGTACGAGCAGTACTTC
>14|.|TRBV9|TRBJ1-5|.
CASSPGHGNQPQHF
TGTGCCAGCAGTCCCGGACATGGCAATCAGCCCCAGCATTTT
>15|.|TRBV5-1|TRBJ2-7|.
CASSLTGIRDYEQYF
TGCGCCAGCAGTTTAACAGGGATTCGGGACTACGAGCAGTACTTC
>16|.|TRBV4-2|TRBJ2-5|.
CASSQATGSYGETQYF
TGTGCCAGCAGCCAAGCCACAGGGTCCTACGGAGAGACCCAGTACTTC
>12|.|TRBV6-5|TRBJ1-5|.
CASSREGQPQHF
TGTGCCAGCAGCCGAGAGGGACAGCCCCAGCATTTT
>14|.|TRBV5-1|TRBJ1-2|.
CASSWRDGDYGYTF
TGCGCCAGCAGCTGGAGGGACGGAGACTATGGCTACACCTTC
>14|.|TRBV6-6|TRBJ1-6|.
CASSQQGSNSPLHF
TGTGCCAGCAGTCAGCAGGGCAGTAATTCACCCCTCCACTTT
>13|.|TRBV30|TRBJ2-3|TRBD2
CAWTSGVTDTQYF
TGTGCCTGGACTAGCGGGGTAACAGATACGCAGTATTTT